In its sample, the clone carrying this TCR beta chain was seen many times. Antigen specificity is unknown. This specimen comes from a study of early T cells in non-severe SARS-CoV-2 infection. Across the whole study: The study sequenced bulk RNA from unsorted whole blood, with chains unpaired. Notes on the study in general: Matching results from VDJdb favored anti-spike CD8 responses, leaving private and CD4 specificities undetected.

The CDR3 is 17 amino acids. Between the trimmed V and J ends, which lost 2 bases and 5 bases, there was a span of 18 bases. Unique molecular identifier tags were affixed to discrete cDNA molecules. One entry per CDR3 protein results from TCRdb running MiXCR on the 5' RACE reads. Here the sample spans about 98,000 distinct CDR3 sequences, about 11% being singletons. The specimen sequenced was whole blood. The V call is TRBV12-3 or TRBV12-4, the J call TRBJ1-4, with D perhaps TRBD1 (6 bases). This TCR came from an adult who was a healthcare worker with PCR-confirmed SARS-CoV-2 infection or an uninfected control (not recorded which). This chain's CDR3 is CASSLRLKDRPNEKLFF. In DNA, the CDR3 is TGTGCCAGCAGTTTACGGCTCAAAGACAGGCCGAATGAAAAACTGTTTTTT.